This record covers a single TCR beta chain. The antigen this receptor binds is unknown. Base qualities were left out, and no much larger clone turns up one base away. This sample was taken from a study of PD-L1 blockade in urothelial cancer (dated by TCRdb to the late 2010s). Notes on the research overall: All patients started therapy around 2014 and received atezolizumab 1,200 mg intravenously every 3 weeks. Pretreatment tumor samples, along with matched peripheral blood collected serially before and after atezolizumab treatment, underwent TCR sequencing. Blood samples were analyzed at 3 weeks after treatment start (second dose) and at 6 weeks after treatment start. Pretreatment blood TCR-seq was available for 27 to 30 patients, at least one posttreatment blood collection was obtained for roughly 24 patients, and tumor TCR-seq was available for roughly 24 patients. A median of around 150,000 T cells and some 90,000 unique TCRs was obtained from blood samples, and a median clonality of approximately 0.08 was observed. Durable clinical benefit was achieved by nine patients but not by the remaining 20. In the same patients, whole exome sequencing and RNA sequencing of pretreatment tumors were performed in addition to TCR sequencing. About 90% of the roughly 29 patients were identified as males with urothelial cancer of bladder origin, and a prior smoking history was reported by 18 of 29 patients. Durable clinical benefit meant progression-free survival longer than 6 months, and TCR features were also tested against progression-free and overall survival. An exploratory multi-omic analysis was conducted of the somatic, immune and clinical correlates of response to PD-L1 blockade with atezolizumab in urothelial cancer. An ECOG performance status of 0 or 1 was recorded for the patients, and 0 to 3 prior chemotherapy regimens had been received by the patients.

Spanning cysteine to phenylalanine, the CDR3 consists of 19 amino acids. The retained sequence is limited to the CDR3, 57 bases, with the frame set at the first base. Trimmed from V: 0 bases; trimmed from J: 8 bases; junction bases lacking a gene match: 15. Via the germline V gene, CDR1 is LGHNA and CDR2 YNFKEQ. The sample's time point label, in plain terms: pretreatment peripheral blood. The cohort included about 29 patients with locally advanced or metastatic urothelial carcinoma who were treated at Memorial Sloan Kettering on a trial protocol. Peripheral blood mononuclear cells were collected from each patient pretreatment and during treatment, giving between 1 and 8 total time points per patient. The Qiagen DNeasy Blood extraction kit was used to purify genomic DNA from total PBMCs and from tumor samples. PBMCs were collected pretreatment and during treatment and were isolated and stored as previously described.

Synthetic TCR analog templates were spiked into each PCR so that absolute template abundance could be estimated from read counts. TCRbeta CDR3 regions were amplified from genomic DNA with bias-controlled V and J gene primers using the immunoSEQ assay. Sequencing of rearranged TCRbeta segments was performed at approximately 20X coverage. The authors' pipeline ran thus. Sequencing errors were corrected by clustering, and CDR3s were annotated against IMGT so that V, D and J genes could be assigned. Downstream analyses used only productive TCRbeta rearrangements and left out out-of-frame or stop-codon sequences. Clonality was computed as one minus Shannon entropy normalized by the log of the number of unique productive sequences. Clones differing between time points or between blood and tumor were identified using Fisher's exact test with Benjamini-Hochberg correction, with an adjusted p below 0.01 applied as the threshold. What TCRdb holds here is the immuneACCESS table cut down to in-frame rearrangements. Part of the clones is not present; checked against another copy, under half of the missing clones reflect an unresolved V gene, and the others are unexplained. The V and J calls and clone size are taken from that table; D and trimming were inferred from the DNA. The sample table holds roughly 17,000 clones, of which approximately 91% were seen once. More than 9.5% of the sample rests with the top ten.

Summary of the overall study and its limitations: Patients with durable benefit showed greater expansion of tumor-associated TCR clones in peripheral blood 3 weeks after starting treatment (n of about 22, p = 0.022). Small sample size (n of about 29) and many exploratory analyses mean the results are intended to be hypothesis-generating. A pretreatment peripheral blood TCR clonality below the median was linked to improved progression-free and overall survival.

The sample was PBMCs, taken around atezolizumab (anti-PD-L1) treatment. This TCR derives from a man aged 65-85 years with urothelial cancer. The chain is assembled from TRBV4-2 and TRBJ2-3, with 12 junctional bases fitting TRBD2. The sequence in DNA is TGTGCCAGCAGCCAAGATCTGACTAGCGGGGGTCATCCTCGAGGTACGCAGTATTTT. This sequence encodes CASSQDLTSGGHPRGTQYF.